Following are 20 T cell receptor beta chains from one sample sequenced in a study of PD-1 and CTLA-4 blockade in melanoma. Produced via immunoSEQ multiplex PCR; TCRdb's table is partial and in-frame only. The table has almost 30,000 clones, approximately 88% seen once; the top ten hold approximately 8%. The sequencing here drew on CD8+ T cells from peripheral blood, taken before anti-PD-1 treatment. The receptor source for this set is a human donor with melanoma.

V usage is TRBV7-2 and J usage is TRBJ2-4; 7 nucleotides align to TRBD2. From germline, CDR1 is SGHTA and CDR2 FQGNSA. This CDR3 region has 14 residues. The trim removed 6 bases at V and 5 bases at J, leaving 7 bases unmatched. In nucleotides, the CDR3 is TGTGCCAGCAGTTTGGGTACTAGCGAAAACATTCAGTACTTC. Translated, it gives CASSLGTSENIQYF.

The rearrangement joins TRBV3-1 (or the pseudogene TRBV3-2) to TRBJ2-7; D might be TRBD2 (5 bases). Germline CDR1 LGHDT, CDR2 YNNKEL (reference sequence). The CDR3 totals 16 residues. Trimming pared 1 base from V and 5 bases from J, leaving 18 bases between. CDR3 sequence: CASSQGTGSELHEQYF. The CDR3 bases are TGTGCCAGCAGCCAAGGAACGGGGAGTGAGTTACACGAGCAGTACTTC.

V usage is TRBV27 and J usage is TRBJ2-5; maybe TRBD2 (6 bases). The CDR3 totals 14 residues. Germline V gene lookup returns CDR1 MNHEY and CDR2 SMNVEV (reference sequence). Deletions cut 6 bases from V and 1 base from J, with 12 bases between. CDR3 in amino acids: CASSSGVVQETQYF. CDR3 bases: TGTGCCAGCAGCTCGGGGGTGGTCCAAGAGACCCAGTACTTC.

V is TRBV13 and J is TRBJ1-4; TRBD1 is a possible D gene (5 bases). The V and J ends lost 5 bases and 4 bases respectively, with 8 bases between them. CDR1 and CDR2 from the germline V gene are PRHDT and FYEKMQ (reference sequence). There are 13 residues in the CDR3. DNA of the CDR3: TGTGCCAGCAGCCGGGGCCTTAATGAAAAACTGTTTTTT. Amino acids: CASSRGLNEKLFF.

The chain links TRBV19 to TRBJ2-6, with a tentative D call TRBD1 (6 bases). There are 19 residues in the CDR3. V was clipped by 5 bases and J by 1 base, with 21 bases between them. Germline CDR1 reads LNHDA; CDR2 reads SQIVND (reference sequence). CDR3 DNA: TGTGCCAGTAGTGGATGGGACAAGGGCTTGCTATCTGGGGCCAACGTCCTGACTTTC. Amino acids: CASSGWDKGLLSGANVLTF.

DNA of the CDR3: TGTGCCAGCAGCCAAGATCCGGGACAGATAAGACCAAGCACAGATACGCAGTATTTT. It encodes CASSQDPGQIRPSTDTQYF. This chain uses TRBV14 with TRBJ2-3, with 7 bases fitting TRBD1. Germline CDR1 reads SGHDN; CDR2 reads FVKESK. CDR3 size: 19 residues. The J segment lost 0 bases and the V segment lost 0 bases, leaving 12 bases of the junction unmatched.

This chain uses TRBV9 with TRBJ2-5; 9 bases agree with TRBD1. Germline V gene data show CDR1 as SGDLS and CDR2 as YYNGEE. J lost 5 bases, V lost 3 bases, and 8 bases had no gene match. This CDR3 spans 15 amino acids. CDR3 region: CASSDGQGRGETQYF. The CDR3 DNA follows: TGTGCCAGCAGCGACGGACAGGGGCGAGGGGAGACCCAGTACTTC. The whole variable domain, filled in from reference TRBV9 and TRBJ2-5, reads DSGVTQTPKHLITATGQRVTLRCSPRSGDLSVYWYQQSLDQGLQFLIQYYNGEERAKGNILERFSAQQFPDLHSELNLSSLELGDSALYFCASSDGQGRGETQYFGPGTRLLVL.

The chain combines TRBV5-1 with TRBJ1-1; D call uncertain. Trimming left V 3 bases short and J 6 bases short, with 9 bases between. The CDR3 sequence is 12 residues long. From germline, CDR1 is SGHRS and CDR2 YFSETQ. This chain's CDR3 is CASSSRPSEAFF. The CDR3 DNA sequence: TGCGCCAGCAGCTCGCGACCTTCTGAAGCTTTCTTT. Together with reference TRBV5-1 and TRBJ1-1, the CDR3 gives the full variable domain: KAGVTQTPRYLIKTRGQQVTLSCSPISGHRSVSWYQQTPGQGLQFLFEYFSETQRNKGNFPGRFSGRQFSNSRSEMNVSTLELGDSALYLCASSSRPSEAFFGQGTRLTVV.

The chain has TRBV18 and TRBJ2-3, with TRBD1 matching 8 bases. With V trimmed by 3 bases and J by 4 bases, 9 bases remained unmatched. The CDR3 has 16 amino acids. Per germline, CDR1 KGHSH and CDR2 LQKENI. The DNA for the CDR3 is TGTGCCAGCTCACCCCCGCGGACAGGGCCCCCAGATACGCAGTATTTT. Protein product: CASSPPRTGPPDTQYF.

V is TRBV5-5 and J is TRBJ2-3; D ambiguous. V was clipped by 2 bases and J by 4 bases, with 5 bases between them. CDR1 and CDR2 (germline): SGHKS, YYEKEE (reference sequence). The CDR3 loop spans 12 amino acids. CDR3 nucleotides: TGTGCCAGCAGCTTTCAGCCAGATACGCAGTATTTT. Its translation is CASSFQPDTQYF.

The chain couples TRBV27 to TRBJ1-1; D possibly corresponds to TRBD1 (6 bases). V lost 2 bases to trimming and J lost 5 bases, with 9 bases between them. The CDR3 sequence is 13 residues long. Germline V CDR1 and CDR2: MNHEY, SMNVEV (reference sequence). The DNA for the CDR3 is TGTGCCAGCAGTTTAGGTGGACAGACTGAAGCTTTCTTT. Its protein is CASSLGGQTEAFF.

V and J are TRBV5-8 and TRBJ2-2; no clear D. In germline, CDR1 is SGHTS, CDR2 YDEGEE. The CDR3 has 18 amino acids. V gave up 0 bases and J gave up 1 base, with 16 bases separating them. The CDR3 sequence is CASSLEKKALMNTGELFF. CDR3 sequence (DNA): TGTGCCAGCAGCTTGGAAAAGAAAGCCCTCATGAACACCGGGGAGCTGTTTTTT.

For this clone: A read error is likely, as this CDR3 ends without the conserved phenylalanine or tryptophan. The limits of the CDR3 on the DNA are not certain, so only TCRdb's listed CDR3 is given. The CDR3 reads CASSPTASPSP. The chain couples TRBV7-6 to TRBJ1-1; TRBD1 is taken as the D call from the table, unchecked against the DNA. CDR1 is SGHVS, CDR2 FNYEAQ, per germline. The CDR3 is 11 amino acids in total, end residues counted.

This clone was recorded a few times. J is TRBJ2-7 and V is TRBV10-1; 7 bases align to TRBD1. From germline, CDR1 is WNHNN and CDR2 SYGVQD (reference sequence). The ends lost 2 bases at V and 5 bases at J; junction bases unmatched: 6. There are 14 residues in the CDR3. The CDR3 loop is CASSETGDIDEQYF. As DNA, the CDR3 is TGCGCCAGCAGTGAGACAGGGGATATCGACGAGCAGTACTTC.

This clone was seen a few times. V gene TRBV27 combines with J gene TRBJ2-7; TRBD2 aligns across 7 bases. Germline CDR1 and CDR2: MNHEY and SMNVEV (reference sequence). The CDR3 consists of 14 residues. The junction had 8 bases not matched to a gene; V was cut back by 4 bases and J by 5 bases. The CDR3 here is CASSSGRGWNEQYF. CDR3 DNA sequence: TGTGCCAGCAGTTCAGGGAGGGGTTGGAACGAGCAGTACTTC.

The chain carries TRBV6-5 and TRBJ1-4; 7 nucleotides align to TRBD1. Per the germline V gene, CDR1 is MNHEY and CDR2 is SVGAGI. CDR3 size: 15 residues. Trimming took 8 bases from V and 6 from J; bases not matched to a gene: 12. CDR3 loop: CASLLGDSLYEKLFF. The DNA of the CDR3 is TGTGCCAGCCTTTTGGGGGACAGCCTTTATGAAAAACTGTTTTTT.

In this sample, this clone turned up a few times. The V gene is TRBV6-5, the J gene TRBJ2-7; no definite D call. V lost 0 bases and J 5 bases, leaving 14 bases between the germline ends. Germline V gene sequence: CDR1 MNHEY, CDR2 SVGAGI. The CDR3 is 15 residues long. The chain's CDR3 is CASSYSNIAGNEQYF. Here the CDR3 DNA reads TGTGCCAGCAGTTACTCTAATATTGCTGGGAACGAGCAGTACTTC.

The rearrangement uses TRBV19 and TRBJ2-5, with D perhaps TRBD1 (6 bases). Trimming shortened V by 3 bases and J by 5 bases, and 16 bases separated the two germline ends. Germline V CDR1 and CDR2: LNHDA, SQIVND (reference sequence). The CDR3 is made up of 15 amino acids. CDR3 sequence reads: CASSMVDRSRETQYF. The CDR3 bases are TGTGCCAGTAGTATGGTCGACAGGTCGAGGGAGACCCAGTACTTC.

The genes are TRBV4-2 and TRBJ2-5; TRBD2 might be the D (6 bases). V was cut by 5 bases and J by 5 bases, with 6 bases left in between. CDR1 is LGHNA, CDR2 YNFKEQ, per germline. The CDR3 contains 11 residues. The CDR3 bases are TGTGCCAGCAGCGGAGGGGAGACCCAGTACTTC. Its translation is CASSGGETQYF.

This sequence joins TRBV4-2 and TRBJ2-1, with 10 nucleotides matching TRBD1. The germline V gene encodes CDR1 LGHNA and CDR2 YNFKEQ. The length of the CDR3 is 13 residues. The ends lost 3 bases at V and 9 bases at J; junction bases unmatched: 2. CDR3 protein: CASSQGQGTEQFF. In nucleotides, the CDR3 is TGTGCCAGCAGCCAGGGACAGGGGACTGAGCAGTTCTTC.